This T cell receptor (beta chain) was observed in a study of OX40 agonist ivuxolimab in advanced cancers. The wider study: Dose-escalation patients suffered from hepatocellular carcinoma, melanoma, renal cell or head and neck cancer. Three individuals attained partial responses, comprising one hepatocellular carcinoma case and two cutaneous melanoma cases.

Per the germline V gene, CDR1 is SGHRS and CDR2 is YFSETQ. V was pared by 1 base and J by 8 bases, with 4 bases of the junction left unmatched. The CDR3 loop spans 16 amino acids. In the case of this clone: Its antigen remains unidentified.

Produced via immunoSEQ multiplex PCR; TCRdb's table is partial and in-frame only. The data contain some 70,000 clones, about four fifths of them seen just once; the ten biggest clones take up roughly 1.2%. Systemic immunosuppression or a history of autoimmune disease excluded patients. Study-wide results and caveats: Clonal expansion by week 6 occurred in CD4+ and CD8+ blood T cells (at 0.1 to 3.0 mg/kg).

This chain links TRBV5-1 with TRBJ1-6; 12 positions match TRBD1. This clonotype originated in an adult with an advanced solid tumor such as melanoma, head and neck, liver or kidney cancer. Sequenced material: CD4+ or CD8+ T cells sorted from blood, taken in a trial of the OX40 agonist ivuxolimab. The CDR3 DNA reads as TGCGCCAGCAGCTTGTGGGGACAGGGGGCATATTCACCCCTCCACTTT. Its translation is CASSLWGQGAYSPLHF.